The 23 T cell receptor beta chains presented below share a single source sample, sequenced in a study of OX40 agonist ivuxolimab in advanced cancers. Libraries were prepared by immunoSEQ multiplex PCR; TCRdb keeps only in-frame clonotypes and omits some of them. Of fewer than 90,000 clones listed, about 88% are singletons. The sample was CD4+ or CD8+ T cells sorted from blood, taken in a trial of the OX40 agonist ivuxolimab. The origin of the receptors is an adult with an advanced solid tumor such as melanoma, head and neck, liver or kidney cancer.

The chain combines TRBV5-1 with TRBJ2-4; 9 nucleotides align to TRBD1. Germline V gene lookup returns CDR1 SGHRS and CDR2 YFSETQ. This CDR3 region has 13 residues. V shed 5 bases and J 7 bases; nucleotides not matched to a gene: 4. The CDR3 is CASSLDRGNIQYF. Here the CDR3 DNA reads TGCGCCAGCAGTTTAGACAGGGGGAACATTCAGTACTTC.

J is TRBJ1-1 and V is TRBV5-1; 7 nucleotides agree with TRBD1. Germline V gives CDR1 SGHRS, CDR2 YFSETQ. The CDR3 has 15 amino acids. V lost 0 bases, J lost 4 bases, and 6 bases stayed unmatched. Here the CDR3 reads CASSLEQGSSTEAFF. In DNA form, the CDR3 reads TGCGCCAGCAGCTTGGAACAGGGGTCGAGCACTGAAGCTTTCTTT.

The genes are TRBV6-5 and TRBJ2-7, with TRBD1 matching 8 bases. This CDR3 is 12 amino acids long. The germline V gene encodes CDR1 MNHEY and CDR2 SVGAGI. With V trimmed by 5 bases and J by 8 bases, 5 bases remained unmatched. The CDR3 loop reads CASSVDREKQYF. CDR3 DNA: TGTGCCAGCAGTGTGGACAGGGAGAAGCAGTACTTC.

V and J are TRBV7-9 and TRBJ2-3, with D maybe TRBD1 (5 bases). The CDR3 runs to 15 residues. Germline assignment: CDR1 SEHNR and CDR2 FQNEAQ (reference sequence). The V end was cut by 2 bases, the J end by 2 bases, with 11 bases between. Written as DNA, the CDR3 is TGTGCCAGCAGCTTATTGCAGGGATTCACAGATACGCAGTATTTT. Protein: CASSLLQGFTDTQYF.

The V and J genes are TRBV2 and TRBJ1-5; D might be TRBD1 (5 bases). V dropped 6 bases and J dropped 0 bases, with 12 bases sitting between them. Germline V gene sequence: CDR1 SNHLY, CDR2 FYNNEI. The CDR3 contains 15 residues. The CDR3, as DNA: TGTGCCAGCAGCTCACAGGTCGATAGCAATCAGCCCCAGCATTTT. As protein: CASSSQVDSNQPQHF. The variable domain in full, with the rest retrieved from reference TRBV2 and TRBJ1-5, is EPEVTQTPSHQVTQMGQEVILRCVPISNHLYFYWYRQILGQKVEFLVSFYNNEISEKSEIFDDQFSVERPDGSNFTLKIRSTKLEDSAMYFCASSSQVDSNQPQHFGDGTRLSIL.

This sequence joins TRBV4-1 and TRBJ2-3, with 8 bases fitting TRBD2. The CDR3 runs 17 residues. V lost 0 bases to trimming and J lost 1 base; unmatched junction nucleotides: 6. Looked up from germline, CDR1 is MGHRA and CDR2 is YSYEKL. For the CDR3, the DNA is TGCGCCAGCAGCCAAGAGTATACCGGGAGGGGCACAGATACGCAGTATTTT. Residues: CASSQEYTGRGTDTQYF.

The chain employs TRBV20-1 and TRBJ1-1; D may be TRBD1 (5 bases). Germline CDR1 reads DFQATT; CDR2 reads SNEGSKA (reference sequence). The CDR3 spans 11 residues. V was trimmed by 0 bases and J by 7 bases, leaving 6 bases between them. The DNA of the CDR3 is TGCAGTGCTAGAGATCAGGGTGAAGCTTTCTTT. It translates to CSARDQGEAFF.

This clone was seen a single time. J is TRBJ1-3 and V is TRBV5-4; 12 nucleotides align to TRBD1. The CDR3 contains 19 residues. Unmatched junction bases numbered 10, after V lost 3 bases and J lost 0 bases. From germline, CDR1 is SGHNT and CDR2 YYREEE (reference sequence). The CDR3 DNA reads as TGTGCCAGCAGCTCCGGGACAGGGGGCGGATTAAGCTCTGGAAACACCATATATTTT. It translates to CASSSGTGGGLSSGNTIYF.

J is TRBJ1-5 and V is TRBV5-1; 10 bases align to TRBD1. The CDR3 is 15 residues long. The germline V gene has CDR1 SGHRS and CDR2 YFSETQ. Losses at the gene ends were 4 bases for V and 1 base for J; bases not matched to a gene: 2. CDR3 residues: CASSQGQGSNQPQHF. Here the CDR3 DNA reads TGCGCCAGCAGCCAGGGACAGGGGAGCAATCAGCCCCAGCATTTT.

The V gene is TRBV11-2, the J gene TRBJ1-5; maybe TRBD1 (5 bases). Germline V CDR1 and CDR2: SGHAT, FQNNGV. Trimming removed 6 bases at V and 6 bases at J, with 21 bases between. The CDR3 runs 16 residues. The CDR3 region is CASSRTAGIGVQPQHF. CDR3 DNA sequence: TGTGCCAGCAGTCGAACCGCAGGGATAGGGGTTCAGCCCCAGCATTTT.

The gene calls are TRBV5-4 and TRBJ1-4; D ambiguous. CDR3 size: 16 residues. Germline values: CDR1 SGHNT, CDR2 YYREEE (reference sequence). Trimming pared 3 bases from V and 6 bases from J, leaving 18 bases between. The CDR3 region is CASSSESAGGHEKLFF. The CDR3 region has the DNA TGTGCCAGCAGCTCTGAGTCAGCCGGCGGGCATGAAAAACTGTTTTTT.

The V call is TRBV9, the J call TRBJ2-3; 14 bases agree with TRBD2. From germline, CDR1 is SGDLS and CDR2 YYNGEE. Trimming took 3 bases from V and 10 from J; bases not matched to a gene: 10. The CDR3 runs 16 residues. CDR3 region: CASSAPGTSGRFAQYF. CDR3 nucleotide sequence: TGTGCCAGCAGCGCCCCAGGGACTAGCGGGAGATTTGCGCAGTATTTT. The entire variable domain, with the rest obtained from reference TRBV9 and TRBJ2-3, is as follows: DSGVTQTPKHLITATGQRVTLRCSPRSGDLSVYWYQQSLDQGLQFLIQYYNGEERAKGNILERFSAQQFPDLHSELNLSSLELGDSALYFCASSAPGTSGRFAQYFGPGTRLTVL.

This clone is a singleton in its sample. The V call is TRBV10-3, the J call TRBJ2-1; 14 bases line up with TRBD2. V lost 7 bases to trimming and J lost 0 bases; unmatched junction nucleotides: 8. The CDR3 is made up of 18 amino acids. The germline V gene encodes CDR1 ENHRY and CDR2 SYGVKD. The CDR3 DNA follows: TGTGCCATCAAAGGGACTAGCGGGGGAGAAGTCTCCTACAATGAGCAGTTCTTC. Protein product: CAIKGTSGGEVSYNEQFF.

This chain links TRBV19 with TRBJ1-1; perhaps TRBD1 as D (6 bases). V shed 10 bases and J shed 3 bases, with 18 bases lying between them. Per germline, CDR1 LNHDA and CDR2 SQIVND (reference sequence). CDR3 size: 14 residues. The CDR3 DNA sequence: TGTGCCACCTCGTTACAGGGTATCTACACTGAAGCTTTCTTT. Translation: CATSLQGIYTEAFF.

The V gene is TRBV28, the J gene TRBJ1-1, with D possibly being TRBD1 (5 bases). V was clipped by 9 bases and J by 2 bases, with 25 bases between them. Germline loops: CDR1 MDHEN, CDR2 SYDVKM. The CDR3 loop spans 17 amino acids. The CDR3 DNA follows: TGTGCCAGTGAAGGAGTGAGGGACTTAGCCTCTAACACTGAAGCTTTCTTT. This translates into CASEGVRDLASNTEAFF.

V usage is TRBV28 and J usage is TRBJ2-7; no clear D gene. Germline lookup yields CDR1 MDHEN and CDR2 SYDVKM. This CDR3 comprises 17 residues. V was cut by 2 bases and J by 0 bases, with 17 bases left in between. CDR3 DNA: TGTGCCAGCAGTTTAGTGGAGAGCAGATTGAGCTCCTACGAGCAGTACTTC. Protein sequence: CASSLVESRLSSYEQYF. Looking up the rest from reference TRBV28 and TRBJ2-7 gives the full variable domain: DVKVTQSSRYLVKRTGEKVFLECVQDMDHENMFWYRQDPGLGLRLIYFSYDVKMKEKGDIPEGYSVSREKKERFSLILESASTNQTSMYLCASSLVESRLSSYEQYFGPGTRLTVT.

The CDR3 loop reads CASSRTINEQFF. CDR3 in DNA: TGTGCCAGCAGTCGGACCATCAATGAGCAGTTCTTC. The chain links TRBV5-4 to TRBJ2-1; no clear D gene. V was clipped by 5 bases and J by 6 bases, with 9 bases between them. The CDR3 is 12 residues long. The germline V gene has CDR1 SGHNT and CDR2 YYREEE (reference sequence).

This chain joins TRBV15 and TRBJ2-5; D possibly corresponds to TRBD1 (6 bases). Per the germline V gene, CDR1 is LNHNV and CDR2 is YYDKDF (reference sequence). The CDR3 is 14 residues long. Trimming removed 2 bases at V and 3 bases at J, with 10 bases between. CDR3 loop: CATSRRDIKETQYF. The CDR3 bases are TGTGCCACCAGCAGACGGGACATAAAAGAGACCCAGTACTTC.

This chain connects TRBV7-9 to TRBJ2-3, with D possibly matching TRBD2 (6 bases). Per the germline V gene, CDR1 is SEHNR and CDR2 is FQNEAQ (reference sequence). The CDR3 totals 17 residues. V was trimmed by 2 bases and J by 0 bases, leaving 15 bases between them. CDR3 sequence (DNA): TGTGCCAGCAGCTTAACCCCGGCGGGGCGAAGCACAGATACGCAGTATTTT. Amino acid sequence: CASSLTPAGRSTDTQYF.

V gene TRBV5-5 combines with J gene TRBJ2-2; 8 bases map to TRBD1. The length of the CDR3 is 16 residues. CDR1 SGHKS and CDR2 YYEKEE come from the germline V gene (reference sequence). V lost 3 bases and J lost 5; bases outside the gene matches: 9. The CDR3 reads CASSWRTGLGTGELFF. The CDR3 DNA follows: TGTGCCAGCAGCTGGCGGACAGGGTTGGGGACCGGGGAGCTGTTTTTT.

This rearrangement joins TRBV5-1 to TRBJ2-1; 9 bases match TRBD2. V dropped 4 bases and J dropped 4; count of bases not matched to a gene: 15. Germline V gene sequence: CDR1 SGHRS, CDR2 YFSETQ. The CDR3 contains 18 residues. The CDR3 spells CASSLQPLSGSPYNEQFF. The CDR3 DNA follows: TGCGCCAGCAGCCTCCAGCCGCTTAGCGGGAGCCCGTACAATGAGCAGTTCTTC.

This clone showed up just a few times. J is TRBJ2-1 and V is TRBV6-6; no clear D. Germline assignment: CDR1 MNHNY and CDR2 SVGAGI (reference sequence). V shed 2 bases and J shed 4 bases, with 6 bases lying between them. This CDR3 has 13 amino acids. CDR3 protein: CASSYDTYNEQFF. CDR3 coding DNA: TGTGCCAGCAGTTACGACACTTACAATGAGCAGTTCTTC.

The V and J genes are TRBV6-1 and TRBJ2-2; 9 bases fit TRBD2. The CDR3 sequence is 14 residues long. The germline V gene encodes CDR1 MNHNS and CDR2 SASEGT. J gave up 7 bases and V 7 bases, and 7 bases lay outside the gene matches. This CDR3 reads CASNPGLAYGELFF. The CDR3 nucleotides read TGTGCCAGCAACCCCGGACTAGCGTACGGGGAGCTGTTTTTT.